This T cell receptor (beta chain) was documented in a study of identical twins. Study outcomes and limitations: Clonotypes of the beta chain that were abundant in cord blood carried fewer insertions (memory repertoires showed none).

Germline lookup yields CDR1 DFQATT and CDR2 SNEGSKA (reference sequence). This CDR3 comprises 13 residues. Trimming pared 1 base from V and 6 bases from J, leaving 12 bases between. Template switching supplied a universal primer site; unique molecular identifiers were carried on the cDNA. TCRdb re-called the 5' RACE reads through MiXCR, storing one row per CDR3 protein. The sample shows about 100,000 distinct CDR3 sequences, 5.9% of them seen only once. This clonotype was recorded many times. What it binds is not known. The sequence was collected from a woman aged 50 to 60 in good health. The specimen was memory T cells sorted from blood. This chain connects TRBV20-1 to TRBJ1-1; weak D call: TRBD1 (6 bases). The CDR3 protein is CSARGSGAAEAFF. In DNA form, the CDR3 reads TGCAGTGCTAGAGGTTCAGGGGCGGCTGAAGCTTTCTTT.